This T cell receptor (beta chain) was obtained from a study of CXCR3-negative and CXCR3-positive naive CD8 T cells. Overall study results and limits: More hydrophobic TRB CDR3s occurred in CXCR3-positive than in CXCR3-negative naive cells. Memory cells differed in TRBV-TRBJ usage, but naive CXCR3-negative and CXCR3-positive cells had similar usage.

Germline-derived CDR1 and CDR2 are SQVTM and ANQGSEA. The CDR3 runs to 14 residues. On this clonotype itself: The antigen remains unidentified.

5' RACE with UMI labels generated the TRB cDNA libraries. TCRdb re-called the 5' RACE reads and gives one entry per CDR3 protein, without DNA. Its clone listing holds approximately 140,000 distinct CDR3 sequences. Sequencing was carried out using naive CXCR3+ CD8+ T cells from blood. Subset of the sample: CD45RO-CCR7+CD27+CD95- naive CD8+ T cells expressing CXCR3 (TNR3+). The TCR sequence derives from a human donor in good health. Some clones in this sample may be carry-over from other donors' samples. The rearrangement uses TRBV29-1 and TRBJ1-3; TCRdb designates TRBD1, a call that cannot be tested without DNA. CDR3 in amino acids: CSAKQVPSGNTIYF.